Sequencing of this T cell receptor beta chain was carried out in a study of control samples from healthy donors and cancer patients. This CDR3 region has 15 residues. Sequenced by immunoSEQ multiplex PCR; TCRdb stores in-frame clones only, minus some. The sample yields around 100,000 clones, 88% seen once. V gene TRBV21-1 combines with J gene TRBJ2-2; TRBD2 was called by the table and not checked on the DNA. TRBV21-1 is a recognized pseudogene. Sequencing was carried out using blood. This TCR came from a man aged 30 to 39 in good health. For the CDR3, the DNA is TGTGCCAGCGGGACTAGCGGGAGGGGGGGCGGGGAGCTGTTTTTT. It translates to CASGTSGRGGGELFF.